This T cell receptor (beta chain) was retrieved from a study of PD-L1 blockade in urothelial cancer. About the research overall: The year 2014 saw patients start atezolizumab, 1,200 mg intravenously every 3 weeks. From 0 to 3 prior chemotherapy regimens had been given to the patients. The study recovered a median of roughly 140,000 T cells per blood sample.

Per the germline V gene, CDR1 is SGHVS and CDR2 is FQNEAQ. V lost 1 base and J lost 5, with 5 bases in between. The CDR3 runs to 12 residues. The method was immunoSEQ multiplex PCR; TCRdb's version includes in-frame clones alone and lacks a portion of them. The data hold about 100,000 clones, with about 85% observed a single time. The source material was PBMCs, sampled around atezolizumab (anti-PD-L1) treatment. V gene TRBV7-8 combines with J gene TRBJ1-2; unclear D gene. The TCR originated in a man in his fifties with urothelial cancer. The CDR3 DNA reads TGTGCCAGCAGCTTAGATCCATATGGCTACACCTTC. It translates to CASSLDPYGYTF.